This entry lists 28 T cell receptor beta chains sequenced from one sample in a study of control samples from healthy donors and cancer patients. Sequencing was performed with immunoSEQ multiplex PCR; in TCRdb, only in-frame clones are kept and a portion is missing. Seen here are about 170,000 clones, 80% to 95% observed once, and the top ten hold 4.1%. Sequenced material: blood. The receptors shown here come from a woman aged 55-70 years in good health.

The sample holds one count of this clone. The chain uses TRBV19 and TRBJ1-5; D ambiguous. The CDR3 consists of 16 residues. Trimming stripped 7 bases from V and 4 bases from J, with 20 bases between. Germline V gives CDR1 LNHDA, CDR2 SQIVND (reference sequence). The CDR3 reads CASIPVGGRTNQPQHF. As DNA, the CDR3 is TGTGCCAGTATCCCCGTGGGTGGCAGAACGAATCAGCCCCAGCATTTT. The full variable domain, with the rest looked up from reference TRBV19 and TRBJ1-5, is DGGITQSPKYLFRKEGQNVTLSCEQNLNHDAMYWYRQDPGQGLRLIYYSQIVNDFQKGDIAEGYSVSREKKESFPLTVTSAQKNPTAFYLCASIPVGGRTNQPQHFGDGTRLSIL.

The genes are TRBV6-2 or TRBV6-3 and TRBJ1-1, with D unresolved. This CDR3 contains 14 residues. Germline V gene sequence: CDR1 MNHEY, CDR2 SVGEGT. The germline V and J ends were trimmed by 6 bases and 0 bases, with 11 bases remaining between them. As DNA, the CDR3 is TGTGCCAGCAGCACCCGCACTGTGAACACTGAAGCTTTCTTT. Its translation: CASSTRTVNTEAFF.

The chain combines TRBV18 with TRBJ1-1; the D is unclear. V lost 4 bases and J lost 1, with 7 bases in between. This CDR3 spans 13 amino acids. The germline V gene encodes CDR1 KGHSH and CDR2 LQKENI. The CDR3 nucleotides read TGTGCCAGCTCACTCGGGCGGAACACTGAAGCTTTCTTT. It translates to CASSLGRNTEAFF.

The CDR3: CASSLFFYRGNTEAFF. The CDR3 nucleotides read TGTGCCAGCAGCCTTTTCTTCTACAGGGGGAACACTGAAGCTTTCTTT. The genes are TRBV6-6 and TRBJ1-1, with 7 bases lining up with TRBD1. Germline V lookup: CDR1 MNHNY, CDR2 SVGAGI (reference sequence). The junction had 11 bases not matched to a gene; V was cut back by 6 bases and J by 1 base. The CDR3 runs to 16 residues.

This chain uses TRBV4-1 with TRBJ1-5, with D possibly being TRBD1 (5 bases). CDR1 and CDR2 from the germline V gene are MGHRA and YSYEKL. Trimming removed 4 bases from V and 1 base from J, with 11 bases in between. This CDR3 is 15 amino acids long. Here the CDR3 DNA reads TGCGCCAGCAGCCGTGCCCAGGGAAGCAATCAGCCCCAGCATTTT. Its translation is CASSRAQGSNQPQHF.

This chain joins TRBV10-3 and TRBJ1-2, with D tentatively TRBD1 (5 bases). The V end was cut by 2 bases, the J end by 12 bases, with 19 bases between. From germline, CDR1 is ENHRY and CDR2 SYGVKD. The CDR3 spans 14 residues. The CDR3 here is CAISEVEGTEKNTF. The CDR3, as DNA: TGTGCCATCAGTGAGGTGGAGGGGACTGAAAAGAACACCTTC.

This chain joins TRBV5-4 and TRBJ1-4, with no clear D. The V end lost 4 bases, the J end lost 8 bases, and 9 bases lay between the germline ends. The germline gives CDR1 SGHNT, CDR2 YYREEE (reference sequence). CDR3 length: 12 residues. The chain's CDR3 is CASSVGGEKLFF. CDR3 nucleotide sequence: TGTGCCAGCAGCGTGGGTGGGGAAAAACTGTTTTTT.

The CDR3 here is CAWRMWGGGGSPLHF. CDR3 sequence (DNA): TGTGCCTGGAGAATGTGGGGCGGGGGTGGTTCACCCCTCCACTTT. This chain joins TRBV30 and TRBJ1-6; D might be TRBD1 (5 bases). The CDR3 sequence is 15 residues long. The germline V gene encodes CDR1 GTSNPN and CDR2 SVGIG (reference sequence). The V end lost 3 bases, the J end lost 9 bases, and 18 bases lay between the germline ends.

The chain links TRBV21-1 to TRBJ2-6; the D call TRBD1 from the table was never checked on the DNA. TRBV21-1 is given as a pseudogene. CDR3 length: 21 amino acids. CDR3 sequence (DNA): TGTGCCAGCAGCAAAAAGATATATCTCCTGGTACAGCACCCTGGGGCCAACGTCCTGACTTTC. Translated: CASSKKIYLLVQHPGANVLTF.

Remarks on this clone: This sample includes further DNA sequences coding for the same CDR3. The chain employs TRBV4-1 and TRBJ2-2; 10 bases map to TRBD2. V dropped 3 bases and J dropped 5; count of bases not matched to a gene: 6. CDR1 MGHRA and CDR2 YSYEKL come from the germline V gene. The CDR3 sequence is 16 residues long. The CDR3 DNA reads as TGCGCCAGCAGCCACATAGCGGGGGGAGGGACCGGGGAGCTGTTTTTT. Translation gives CASSHIAGGGTGELFF.

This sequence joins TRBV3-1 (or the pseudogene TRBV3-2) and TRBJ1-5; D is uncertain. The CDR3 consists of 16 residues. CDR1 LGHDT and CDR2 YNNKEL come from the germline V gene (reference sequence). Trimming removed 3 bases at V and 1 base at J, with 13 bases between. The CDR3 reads CASSQTASGSNQPQHF. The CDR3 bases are TGTGCCAGCAGCCAGACGGCCTCCGGGAGCAATCAGCCCCAGCATTTT.

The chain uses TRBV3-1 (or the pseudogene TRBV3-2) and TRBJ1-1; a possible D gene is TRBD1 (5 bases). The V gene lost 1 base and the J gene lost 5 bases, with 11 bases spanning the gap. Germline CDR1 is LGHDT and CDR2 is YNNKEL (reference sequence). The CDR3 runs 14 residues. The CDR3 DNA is TGTGCCAGCAGCCAAGGGAGCGGGGGGACTGAAGCTTTCTTT. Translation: CASSQGSGGTEAFF.

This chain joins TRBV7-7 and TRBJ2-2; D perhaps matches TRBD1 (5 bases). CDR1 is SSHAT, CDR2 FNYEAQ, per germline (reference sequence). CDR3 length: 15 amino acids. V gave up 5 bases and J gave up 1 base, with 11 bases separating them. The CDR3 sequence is CASSQGAGNTGELFF. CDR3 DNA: TGTGCCAGCAGCCAAGGGGCAGGGAACACCGGGGAGCTGTTTTTT.

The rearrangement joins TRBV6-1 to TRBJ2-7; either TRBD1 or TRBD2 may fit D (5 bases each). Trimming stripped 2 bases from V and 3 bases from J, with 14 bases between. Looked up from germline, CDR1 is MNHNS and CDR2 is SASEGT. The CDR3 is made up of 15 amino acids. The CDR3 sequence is CASSELRGTIYEQYF. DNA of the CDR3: TGTGCCAGCAGTGAACTGAGAGGGACGATCTACGAGCAGTACTTC.

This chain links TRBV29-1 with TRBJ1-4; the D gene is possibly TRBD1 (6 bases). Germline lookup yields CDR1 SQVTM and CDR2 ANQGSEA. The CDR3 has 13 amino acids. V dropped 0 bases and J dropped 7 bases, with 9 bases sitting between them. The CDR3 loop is CSVEDTGIEKLFF. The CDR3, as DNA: TGCAGCGTTGAAGATACAGGGATTGAAAAACTGTTTTTT.

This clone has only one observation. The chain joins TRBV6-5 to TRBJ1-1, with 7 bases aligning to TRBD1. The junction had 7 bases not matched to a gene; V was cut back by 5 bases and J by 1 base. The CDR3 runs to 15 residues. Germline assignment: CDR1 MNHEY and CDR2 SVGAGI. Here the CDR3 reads CASSQISGGNTEAFF. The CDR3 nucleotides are TGTGCCAGCAGTCAAATTTCAGGGGGGAACACTGAAGCTTTCTTT.

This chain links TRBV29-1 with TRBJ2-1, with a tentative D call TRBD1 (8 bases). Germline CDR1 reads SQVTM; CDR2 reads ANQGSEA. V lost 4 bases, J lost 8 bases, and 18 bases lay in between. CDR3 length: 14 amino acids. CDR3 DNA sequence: TGCAGCGTTGGATATGACAGGGGAGGGGATGAGCAGTTCTTC. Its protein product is CSVGYDRGGDEQFF.

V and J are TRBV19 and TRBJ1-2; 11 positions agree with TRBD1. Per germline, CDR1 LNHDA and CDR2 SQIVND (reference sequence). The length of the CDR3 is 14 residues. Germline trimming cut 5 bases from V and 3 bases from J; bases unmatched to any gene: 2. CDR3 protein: CASSLGQGDYGYTF. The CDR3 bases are TGTGCCAGTAGTTTGGGACAGGGGGACTATGGCTACACCTTC.

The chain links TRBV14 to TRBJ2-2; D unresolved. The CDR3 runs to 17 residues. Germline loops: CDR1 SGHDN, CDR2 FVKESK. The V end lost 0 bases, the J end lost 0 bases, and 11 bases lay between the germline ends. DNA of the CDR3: TGTGCCAGCAGCCAAGAGTACAGAGCTGCGAACACCGGGGAGCTGTTTTTT. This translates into CASSQEYRAANTGELFF.

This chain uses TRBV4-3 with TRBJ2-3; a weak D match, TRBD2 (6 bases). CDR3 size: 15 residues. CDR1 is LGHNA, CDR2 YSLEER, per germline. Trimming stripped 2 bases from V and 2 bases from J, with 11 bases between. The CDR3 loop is CASSQRDSNTDTQYF. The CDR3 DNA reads TGCGCCAGCAGCCAACGGGACTCTAACACAGATACGCAGTATTTT.

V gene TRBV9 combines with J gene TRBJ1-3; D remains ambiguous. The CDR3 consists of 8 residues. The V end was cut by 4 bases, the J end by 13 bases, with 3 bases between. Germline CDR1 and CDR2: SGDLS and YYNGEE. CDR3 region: CASSPIYF. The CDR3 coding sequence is TGTGCCAGCAGCCCTATATATTTT.

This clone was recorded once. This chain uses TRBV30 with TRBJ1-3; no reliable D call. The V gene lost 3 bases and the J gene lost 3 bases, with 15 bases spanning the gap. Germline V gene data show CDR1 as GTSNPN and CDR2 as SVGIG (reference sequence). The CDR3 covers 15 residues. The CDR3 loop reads CAWSQTLAVGNTIYF. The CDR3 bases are TGTGCCTGGAGCCAGACCCTGGCGGTTGGAAACACCATATATTTT.

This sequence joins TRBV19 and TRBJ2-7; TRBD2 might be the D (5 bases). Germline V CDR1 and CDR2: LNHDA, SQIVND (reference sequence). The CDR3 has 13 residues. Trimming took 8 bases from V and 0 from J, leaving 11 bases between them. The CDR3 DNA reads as TGTGCCAGTGCAACCGCGGGCTCCTACGAGCAGTACTTC. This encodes CASATAGSYEQYF.

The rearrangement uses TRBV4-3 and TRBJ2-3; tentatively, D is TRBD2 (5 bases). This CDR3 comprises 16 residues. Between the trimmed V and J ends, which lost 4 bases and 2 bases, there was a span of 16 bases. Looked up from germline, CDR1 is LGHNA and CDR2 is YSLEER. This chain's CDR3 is CASSPQRSDNTDTQYF. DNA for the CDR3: TGCGCCAGCAGCCCACAGCGGTCGGATAACACAGATACGCAGTATTTT.

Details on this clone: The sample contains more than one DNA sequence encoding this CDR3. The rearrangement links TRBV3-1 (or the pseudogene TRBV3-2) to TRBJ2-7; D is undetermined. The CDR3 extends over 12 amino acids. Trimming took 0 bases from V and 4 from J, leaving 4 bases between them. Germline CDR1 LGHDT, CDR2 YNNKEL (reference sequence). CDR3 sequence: CASSQDTYEQYF. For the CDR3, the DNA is TGTGCCAGCAGCCAAGATACGTACGAGCAGTACTTC.

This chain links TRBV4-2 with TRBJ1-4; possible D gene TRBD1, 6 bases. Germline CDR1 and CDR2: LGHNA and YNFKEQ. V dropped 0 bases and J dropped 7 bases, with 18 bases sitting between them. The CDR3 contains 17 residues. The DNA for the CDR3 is TGTGCCAGCAGCCAAGATAGAAGGGGGGCGGGAACTGAAAAACTGTTTTTT. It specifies CASSQDRRGAGTEKLFF.

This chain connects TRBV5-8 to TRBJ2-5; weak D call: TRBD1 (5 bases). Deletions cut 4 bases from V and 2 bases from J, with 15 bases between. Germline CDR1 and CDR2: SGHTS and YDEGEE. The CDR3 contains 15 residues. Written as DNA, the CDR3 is TGTGCCAGCAGCACCCGGGCAGGGCGACAAGAGACCCAGTACTTC. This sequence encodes CASSTRAGRQETQYF.

The CDR3 here is CASSPPEGIYGYTF. The CDR3 region has the DNA TGTGCCAGCTCACCACCGGAGGGGATCTATGGCTACACCTTC. The gene calls are TRBV18 and TRBJ1-2; tentatively, D is TRBD1 (5 bases). The V and J ends lost 0 bases and 4 bases respectively, with 9 bases between them. Germline assignment: CDR1 KGHSH and CDR2 LQKENI. This CDR3 spans 14 amino acids. Variable domain in full (rest from reference TRBV18 and TRBJ1-2): NAGVMQNPRHLVRRRGQEARLRCSPMKGHSHVYWYRQLPEEGLKFMVYLQKENIIDESGMPKERFSAEFPKEGPSILRIQQVVRGDSAAYFCASSPPEGIYGYTFGSGTRLTVV.